The entry below describes one T cell receptor (beta chain). These data belong to a study of blood T cell repertoires in COVID-19. Study in general: Italy, Spain and the United States were the sources of the convalescent and acute COVID-19 samples.

The junction had 1 base not matched to a gene; V was cut back by 3 bases and J by 6 bases. The germline V gene encodes CDR1 MNHEY and CDR2 SMNVEV (reference sequence). This CDR3 region has 13 residues. Sequencing used immunoSEQ multiplex PCR; TCRdb keeps in-frame clones, though not all of them. This sample has 85,000 to 100,000 clones; less than 95% occur once, and the top ten carry 1.5% to 2%. The sample consisted of peripheral blood. The rearrangement uses TRBV27 and TRBJ1-2; the match to TRBD1 covers 10 bases. This sequence was found in a man aged 55-75 years with acute or convalescent COVID-19. CDR3 in DNA: TGTGCCAGCAGTTTCGGACAGGGGGATGGCTACACCTTC. Residues: CASSFGQGDGYTF.